The TCR beta chain described here comes from a study of CD8+ T cells in alopecia areata. Study context: Treated patients were given 5 to 10 mg oral tofacitinib twice daily. Patients in the study were on tofacitinib for 6 to 18 months, then off it for 6 months.

Sequencing used cDNA as its template, made by extracting RNA and reverse transcribing it. The repertoire was sequenced with immunoSEQ multiplex PCR; TCRdb's copy has only in-frame clones and lacks some. There are roughly 140,000 clones in the sample; 45% to 60% occur only once, and 15% to 20% lies in the top ten. PBMCs served as the source from which CD4+ and CD8+ T cells were sorted. This CDR3 comprises 15 residues. In germline, CDR1 is PRHDT, CDR2 FYEKMQ (reference sequence). V gave up 5 bases and J gave up 0 bases, with 14 bases separating them. This specimen was CD8+ T cells sorted from blood, taken at week 0. The chain joins TRBV13 to TRBJ2-7; D call uncertain. This sequence was found in a human donor with alopecia areata. As DNA, the CDR3 is TGTGCCAGCAGCCGTCGTGACTGGAGCTCCTACGAGCAGTACTTC. This codes for CASSRRDWSSYEQYF.